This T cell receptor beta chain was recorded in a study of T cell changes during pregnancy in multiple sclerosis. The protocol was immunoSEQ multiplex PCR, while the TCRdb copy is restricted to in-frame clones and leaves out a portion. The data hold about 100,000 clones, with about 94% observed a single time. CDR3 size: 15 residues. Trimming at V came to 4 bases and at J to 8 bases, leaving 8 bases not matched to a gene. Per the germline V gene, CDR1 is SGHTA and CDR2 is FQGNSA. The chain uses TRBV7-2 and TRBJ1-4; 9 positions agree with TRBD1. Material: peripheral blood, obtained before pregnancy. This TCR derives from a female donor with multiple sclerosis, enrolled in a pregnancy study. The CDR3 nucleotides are TGTGCCAGCAGCTCCACAGGGGGCGCTGGGGAAAAACTGTTTTTT. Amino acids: CASSSTGGAGEKLFF.